The 30 T cell receptor beta chains listed next were all sequenced from one sample in a study of a mutant IDH1 vaccine in newly diagnosed glioma. The protocol was immunoSEQ multiplex PCR, while the TCRdb copy is restricted to in-frame clones and leaves out a portion. This table holds approximately 60,000 clones, approximately 87% found once. The time point here: week 35, safety follow-up. Topical imiquimod accompanied each vaccine dose, which consisted of 300 ug of mutant IDH1 20-mer peptide. Their antigen targets remain unknown. The specimen was PBMCs, collected from a glioma patient whose treatment included an IDH1 peptide vaccine. The receptors derive from a man aged 40-55 years with glioma.

This chain links TRBV10-3 with TRBJ2-2, with D hard to call. The CDR3 contains 14 residues. The ends were cut back, 3 bases at V and 0 bases at J, with 5 bases in the middle. Germline assignment: CDR1 ENHRY and CDR2 SYGVKD. The CDR3 DNA follows: TGTGCCATCAGTGAAAACTCGAACACCGGGGAGCTGTTTTTT. Its protein is CAISENSNTGELFF.

This clone was recorded a few times. This rearrangement joins TRBV18 to TRBJ2-7, with D possibly matching TRBD1 (6 bases). Germline V gene data show CDR1 as KGHSH and CDR2 as LQKENI. V was pared by 4 bases and J by 2 bases, with 6 bases between. This CDR3 is built from 12 residues. CDR3 in amino acids: CASSHRAYEQYF. The CDR3, as DNA: TGTGCCAGCTCACACAGGGCCTACGAGCAGTACTTC.

The chain links TRBV6-5 to TRBJ1-2; TRBD1 might be the D (6 bases). Trimming stripped 0 bases from V and 8 bases from J, with 13 bases between. The CDR3 runs 14 residues. Germline CDR1 is MNHEY and CDR2 is SVGAGI. DNA for the CDR3: TGTGCCAGCAGTTACTCGAAGGGGGGAGGAGGCTACACCTTC. Translated, it gives CASSYSKGGGGYTF.

V is TRBV7-6 and J is TRBJ1-6; 7 bases line up with TRBD1. Losses at the gene ends were 6 bases for V and 9 bases for J; bases not matched to a gene: 8. Germline values: CDR1 SGHVS, CDR2 FNYEAQ. CDR3 length equals 14 residues. CDR3 nucleotides: TGTGCCAGCAGTGCACAGGGGTCGGGTTCACCCCTCCACTTT. Its translation is CASSAQGSGSPLHF.

The chain has TRBV5-1 and TRBJ1-5; D is unresolved. CDR1 is SGHRS and CDR2 is YFSETQ in the germline V gene. CDR3 length: 14 residues. Trimming took off 0 bases at V and 3 bases at J, with 7 bases between the two ends. The CDR3 loop reads CASSLVPDNQPQHF. The CDR3, as DNA: TGCGCCAGCAGCTTGGTGCCAGACAATCAGCCCCAGCATTTT. The whole variable domain, remainder taken from reference TRBV5-1 and TRBJ1-5, is KAGVTQTPRYLIKTRGQQVTLSCSPISGHRSVSWYQQTPGQGLQFLFEYFSETQRNKGNFPGRFSGRQFSNSRSEMNVSTLELGDSALYLCASSLVPDNQPQHFGDGTRLSIL.

The chain employs TRBV7-2 and TRBJ2-1, with D maybe TRBD2 (6 bases). Germline V gene data show CDR1 as SGHTA and CDR2 as FQGNSA. The CDR3 contains 17 residues. V was cut by 1 base and J by 3 bases, with 16 bases left in between. The CDR3 DNA follows: TGTGCCAGCAGCTTAGTGGGGAACCCGGGGGTCTACAATGAGCAGTTCTTC. Translating gives CASSLVGNPGVYNEQFF.

The count of this clone is one. V is TRBV28 and J is TRBJ2-7; the D gene is possibly TRBD2 (6 bases). The CDR3 consists of 14 residues. Per the germline V gene, CDR1 is MDHEN and CDR2 is SYDVKM. V lost 7 bases to trimming and J lost 3 bases, with 16 bases between them. CDR3 sequence (DNA): TGTGCCAGCATCCCGGCGGGGCCGATCTACGAGCAGTACTTC. Translating it yields CASIPAGPIYEQYF.

The V gene is TRBV2, the J gene TRBJ2-2; 8 nucleotides match TRBD2. The CDR3 runs to 13 residues. Germline CDR1 SNHLY, CDR2 FYNNEI. V shed 3 bases, J shed 6 bases, and the junction held 0 bases outside the gene matches. CDR3: CASSETSAGELFF. The CDR3 nucleotides are TGTGCCAGCAGTGAGACTAGCGCCGGGGAGCTGTTTTTT.

The V gene is TRBV27, the J gene TRBJ1-3, with 8 positions matching TRBD1. The CDR3 runs 17 residues. V lost 5 bases to trimming and J lost 0 bases; unmatched junction nucleotides: 9. CDR1 is MNHEY and CDR2 is SMNVEV in the germline V gene (reference sequence). The CDR3 DNA is TGTGCCAGCAGTCCAGGACAGGGTGCGTCCTCTGGAAACACCATATATTTT. Protein product: CASSPGQGASSGNTIYF.

The CDR3 sequence is CASSIGGVRGNEQFF. The CDR3 coding sequence is TGTGCCAGTAGTATAGGCGGAGTCCGAGGGAATGAGCAGTTCTTC. The chain links TRBV19 to TRBJ2-1, with a possible D match to TRBD2 (5 bases). CDR1 and CDR2 from the germline V gene are LNHDA and SQIVND (reference sequence). The CDR3 totals 15 residues. Trimming removed 1 base from V and 7 bases from J, with 14 bases in between.

This chain connects TRBV6-5 to TRBJ2-7; 14 positions agree with TRBD2. This CDR3 has 16 amino acids. Trimming took 4 bases from V and 9 from J; bases not matched to a gene: 11. From germline, CDR1 is MNHEY and CDR2 SVGAGI. For the CDR3, the DNA is TGTGCCAGCAGTTTTACCACGGGACTAGCGGGGGACCCGCAGTACTTC. Protein product: CASSFTTGLAGDPQYF.

The genes are TRBV6-1 and TRBJ2-7, with a tentative D call TRBD2 (5 bases). The V end was cut by 5 bases, the J end by 2 bases, with 16 bases between. The germline gives CDR1 MNHNS, CDR2 SASEGT. The CDR3 length is 15 residues. CDR3 region: CASSRGQTHTYEQYF. The DNA of the CDR3 is TGTGCCAGCAGTCGGGGTCAAACCCATACCTACGAGCAGTACTTC.

CDR3 DNA: TGTGCCACCACCTATCGGGGGACTGGCACCTACGAGCAGTACTTC. This translates into CATTYRGTGTYEQYF. This rearrangement joins TRBV15 to TRBJ2-7, with D tentatively TRBD2 (6 bases). Trimming shortened V by 7 bases and J by 2 bases, and 18 bases separated the two germline ends. In germline, CDR1 is LNHNV, CDR2 YYDKDF (reference sequence). The CDR3 is 15 amino acids.

The J gene is TRBJ2-7, the V gene TRBV18; tentatively, D is TRBD1 (5 bases). Looked up from germline, CDR1 is KGHSH and CDR2 is LQKENI. The length of the CDR3 is 15 residues. Trimming stripped 3 bases from V and 2 bases from J, with 14 bases between. In DNA, the CDR3 is TGTGCCAGCTCACCCACACAGGATCTACCCTACGAGCAGTACTTC. Protein: CASSPTQDLPYEQYF.

The chain recombines TRBV6-5 with TRBJ1-5, with D uncertain. Trimming removed 0 bases from V and 2 bases from J, with 11 bases in between. The CDR3 sequence is 16 residues long. Looked up from germline, CDR1 is MNHEY and CDR2 is SVGAGI. The chain's CDR3 is CASSYSTRPGNQPQHF. The CDR3 DNA reads TGTGCCAGCAGTTACTCAACACGGCCAGGCAATCAGCCCCAGCATTTT.

This chain connects TRBV5-1 to TRBJ2-3, with 10 bases fitting TRBD1. CDR1 is SGHRS and CDR2 is YFSETQ in the germline V gene. Trimming removed 4 bases from V and 5 bases from J; junction bases left unmatched: 10. CDR3 length: 16 residues. CDR3 bases: TGCGCCAGCAGCCCTGGGGGGACAGGGGCGGGAGATACGCAGTATTTT. Protein sequence: CASSPGGTGAGDTQYF.

This chain joins TRBV9 and TRBJ1-5; D is unresolved. V lost 0 bases to trimming and J lost 8 bases, with 12 bases between them. The CDR3 loop spans 14 amino acids. CDR1 and CDR2 (germline): SGDLS, YYNGEE. The CDR3 DNA sequence: TGTGCCAGCAGCGTAGACGGCCTGAATGAGCCCCAGCATTTT. It specifies CASSVDGLNEPQHF.

The rearrangement joins TRBV27 to TRBJ1-5; possible D gene TRBD1, 5 bases. Germline V lookup: CDR1 MNHEY, CDR2 SMNVEV (reference sequence). This CDR3 is 16 amino acids long. V lost 2 bases, J lost 1 base, and 12 bases lay in between. The CDR3, as DNA: TGTGCCAGCAGTTTAGCGGCAGGGTACAGCAATCAGCCCCAGCATTTT. It yields the protein CASSLAAGYSNQPQHF.

This chain connects TRBV4-3 to TRBJ2-5; 10 nucleotides line up with TRBD1. The CDR3 runs to 15 residues. Germline CDR1 reads LGHNA; CDR2 reads YSLEER. Trimming at V came to 1 base and at J to 7 bases, leaving 6 bases not matched to a gene. In DNA form, the CDR3 reads TGCGCCAGCAGCCAAGCCGGGACAGGGGACCGGACCCAGTACTTC. Protein: CASSQAGTGDRTQYF.

V gene TRBV10-3 combines with J gene TRBJ1-2; D unclear. CDR3 length equals 13 residues. Trimming took off 2 bases at V and 7 bases at J, with 11 bases between the two ends. Germline loops: CDR1 ENHRY, CDR2 SYGVKD. The CDR3 here is CAISEVGGSGYTF. In nucleotides, the CDR3 is TGTGCCATCAGTGAGGTAGGAGGGTCTGGCTACACCTTC.

The chain has TRBV2 and TRBJ2-7; 8 nucleotides align to TRBD1. Germline CDR1 reads SNHLY; CDR2 reads FYNNEI. The CDR3 sequence is 14 residues long. With V trimmed by 2 bases and J by 3 bases, 3 bases remained unmatched. The CDR3 DNA is TGTGCCAGCAGTGAACAGGGGGCGGGCTACGAGCAGTACTTC. This translates into CASSEQGAGYEQYF.

The chain uses TRBV20-1 and TRBJ2-7; 8 bases are a match to TRBD2. Germline V CDR1 and CDR2: DFQATT, SNEGSKA (reference sequence). The CDR3 runs to 11 residues. DNA for the CDR3: TGCGGAATACGGGGGGGGTACGAGCAGTACTTC. It is translated as CGIRGGYEQYF.

V and J are TRBV6-5 and TRBJ1-5; possibly TRBD1 for D (6 bases). The CDR3 covers 13 residues. Trimming removed 5 bases from V and 3 bases from J, with 8 bases in between. Germline CDR1 reads MNHEY; CDR2 reads SVGAGI. The CDR3 DNA sequence: TGTGCCAGCAGTCGACAGGTCAATCAGCCCCAGCATTTT. This encodes CASSRQVNQPQHF.

J is TRBJ2-3 and V is TRBV5-6; a possible D gene is TRBD2 (6 bases). The V gene lost 4 bases and the J gene lost 1 base, with 13 bases spanning the gap. This CDR3 comprises 15 residues. Germline assignment: CDR1 SGHDT and CDR2 YYEEEE. The CDR3 sequence: CASSRGEAGTDTQYF. CDR3 sequence (DNA): TGTGCCAGCAGCCGCGGGGAGGCTGGCACAGATACGCAGTATTTT. The full variable domain, its missing parts supplied by reference TRBV5-6 and TRBJ2-3, is DAGVTQSPTHLIKTRGQQVTLRCSPKSGHDTVSWYQQALGQGPQFIFQYYEEEERQRGNFPDRFSGHQFPNYSSELNVNALLLGDSALYLCASSRGEAGTDTQYFGPGTRLTVL.

Notes on this clone: The junction departs from the called germline gene at one end, perhaps through a read error. This sequence joins TRBV6-6 and TRBJ1-2, with unresolved D. The length of the CDR3 is 11 residues. Per germline, CDR1 MNHNY and CDR2 SVGAGI (reference sequence). CDR3 region: CATSSAYGYTF. DNA of the CDR3: TGTGCCACCAGTTCAGCTTATGGCTACACCTTC.

The CDR3 region is CASSLSGGRNEKLFF. CDR3 bases: TGTGCCAGCAGCTTAAGCGGAGGGAGGAATGAAAAACTGTTTTTT. This chain connects TRBV7-2 to TRBJ1-4; D uncertain. V lost 2 bases, J lost 5 bases, and 12 bases lay in between. The CDR3 sequence is 15 residues long. CDR1 and CDR2 from the germline V gene are SGHTA and FQGNSA.

In its sample, this clone was seen once. The rearrangement joins TRBV6-1 to TRBJ1-2; tentatively, D is TRBD1 (5 bases). The CDR3 is made up of 15 amino acids. CDR1 MNHNS and CDR2 SASEGT come from the germline V gene. Trimming cost V 0 bases and J 4 bases, with 12 bases left between them. CDR3 sequence (DNA): TGTGCCAGCAGTGAAGCGCGGGGGGTGAGCTATGGCTACACCTTC. Amino acid sequence: CASSEARGVSYGYTF.

The chain links TRBV5-1 to TRBJ1-2; possibly TRBD1 for D (5 bases). The ends were cut back, 4 bases at V and 4 bases at J, with 14 bases in the middle. Germline V gives CDR1 SGHRS, CDR2 YFSETQ. The CDR3 loop spans 14 amino acids. As DNA, the CDR3 is TGCGCCAGCAGCGCCCGGGACGGCCCCTATGGCTACACCTTC. Its protein product is CASSARDGPYGYTF. Variable domain in full (rest from reference TRBV5-1 and TRBJ1-2): KAGVTQTPRYLIKTRGQQVTLSCSPISGHRSVSWYQQTPGQGLQFLFEYFSETQRNKGNFPGRFSGRQFSNSRSEMNVSTLELGDSALYLCASSARDGPYGYTFGSGTRLTVV.

The V and J genes are TRBV18 and TRBJ2-1, with D tentatively TRBD1 (6 bases). Trimming removed 0 bases from V and 4 bases from J, with 13 bases in between. From germline, CDR1 is KGHSH and CDR2 LQKENI. CDR3 size: 16 residues. CDR3: CASSPPWTALYNEQFF. CDR3 coding DNA: TGTGCCAGCTCACCACCATGGACAGCTTTATACAATGAGCAGTTCTTC.

The V call is TRBV5-1, the J call TRBJ1-1; no definite D call. CDR1 and CDR2 (germline): SGHRS, YFSETQ. This CDR3 contains 15 residues. Deletions cut 2 bases from V and 2 bases from J, with 13 bases between. The CDR3 nucleotides are TGCGCCAGCAGCTTTGGGAGTTATGCCAACACTGAAGCTTTCTTT. Translation gives CASSFGSYANTEAFF.